This T cell receptor beta chain was recorded in a study of blood T cell repertoires in COVID-19 (dated by TCRdb to 2018 to 2020). Study-level background: Samples covering the acute and convalescent phases of COVID-19 were provided by collaborators in the United States, Italy and Spain. The prospective study material was composed of cDNA or gDNA derived from T cells, B-cell-depleted T cells, or PBMCs. Deeply sampled blood TCRbeta repertoires from subjects exposed to, actively infected with, or recovered from COVID-19 were included in the dataset. A freely available public database, intended as a resource for researchers studying the immune response to SARS-CoV-2, is where the repertoires were released. The samples were drawn from the first 160 participants of the ongoing ImmuneRACE study and from 950 to 1,500 subjects provided by 6 global collaborators. Sample metadata almost always included a de-identified subject ID, COVID-19 status, age in years and sex. Where available, HLA class I and class II types were taken from metadata supplied by the sample provider and were not determined by assay-based typing. Overall results and qualifications from the work: The amount of clinical and demographic metadata varied by source and participant and was provided uncurated.

Samples from volunteer blood donors who had recovered from COVID-19 were contributed by a second Seattle source. Each collaborating institution followed its own protocols to collect whole blood in K2EDTA tubes. For TCRbeta analysis, collaborators shipped samples as frozen whole blood, isolated PBMCs, or DNA extracted from either of those sample types. As for this clone: It has no known antigen specificity. No base quality information exists; no much larger clone differs at one position.

The germline V gene (reference sequence) yields SGHNT for CDR1 and YYREEE for CDR2. V and J lose 0 bases and 10 bases, and a span of 14 bases separates them. From the cysteine up to the phenylalanine, the CDR3 has a length of 15 residues. The entry retains the CDR3 DNA only, 45 bases that are in frame from base 1. TCRbeta CDR3 regions were amplified from genomic DNA by means of the immunoSEQ Assay, a bias-controlled multiplex PCR. The original pipeline was this. Nucleated cell counts per sample were estimated from amplification of reference gene primers within the assay. Sequence reads were collapsed and filtered to measure the absolute abundance of every unique TCRbeta CDR3 rearrangement. For each sample, productive Simpson clonality was calculated by taking the square root of Simpson's diversity index across productive rearrangements. Not all clones reach the TCRdb copy of this immuneACCESS table, which keeps in-frame sequences only. Checked studies attribute under half of the gap to unresolved V genes and leave the rest unexplained. The V and J calls and clone size come from that table; D and trimming were worked out from the DNA. The sample has under 300,000 clones on record, under 85% of them singletons. Jointly, the top ten make up about 1.9% of the sample.

The sequenced material came from peripheral blood. The chain was built from TRBV5-4 and TRBJ1-6; the D segment could be TRBD1, given 6 matching bases. This TCR was recovered from a man aged 30-40 years who had recovered from COVID-19. The DNA is TGTGCCAGCAGCTTGGAGACAGGACTTAGCTCACCCCTCCACTTT. The resulting protein is CASSLETGLSSPLHF.